This TCR beta chain was profiled in a study of blood T cell repertoires in COVID-19. Looking at the study overall: Donors in the United States, Italy and Spain gave samples during acute or convalescent COVID-19.

Germline trimming cut 6 bases from V and 4 bases from J; bases unmatched to any gene: 7. This CDR3 region has 15 residues. The V gene's germline CDR1 is MNHEY and CDR2 SVGAGI. As handled by the study authors: Nucleated cell number was recorded as an estimate derived from reference gene primer amplification. Sequenced by immunoSEQ multiplex PCR; TCRdb stores in-frame clones only, minus some. V, J and clone size were drawn from that table, and D and trimming were deduced from the DNA. The data contain about 250,000 clones, over 80% of them singletons. Participant age was about 18 to 89 years, and participants resided in 25 or so US areas. Participants were placed into cohorts based on the clinical history they reported.

Sequencing was performed on PBMCs or T cells enriched from blood (not recorded which). The clonotype comes from a woman between 18 and 30 years old who had recovered from COVID-19. This chain links TRBV6-5 with TRBJ1-1; 11 bases line up with TRBD1. CDR3 sequence (DNA): TGTGCCAGCAGCCCCGGGACAGGGGGAGGCACTGAAGCTTTCTTT. It specifies CASSPGTGGGTEAFF.